Below are 16 T cell receptor beta chains sequenced from a single sample in a study of shared clonotypes between healthy human individuals. The assay was immunoSEQ multiplex PCR, and TCRdb's table has in-frame clones only and misses some. The sample has approximately 1.5 million clones, about 98.5% seen once; the top ten hold roughly 0.36%. The material sequenced was naive CD4+ T cells sorted from blood. As for subset: CD45RA+ positively selected. The receptors were sampled from a man aged 25-45 years in good health.

The rearrangement joins TRBV7-9 to TRBJ1-5, with D maybe TRBD1 (6 bases). The CDR3 is 13 residues long. Germline V gene lookup returns CDR1 SEHNR and CDR2 FQNEAQ (reference sequence). Trimming cost V 5 bases and J 6 bases, with 11 bases left between them. CDR3 sequence: CASSTGKAQPQHF. In DNA form, the CDR3 reads TGTGCCAGCAGCACAGGGAAGGCTCAGCCCCAGCATTTT.

The chain uses TRBV19 and TRBJ2-3; maybe TRBD2 (6 bases). The V end lost 1 base, the J end lost 4 bases, and 12 bases lay between the germline ends. The CDR3 is made up of 15 amino acids. CDR1 LNHDA and CDR2 SQIVND come from the germline V gene (reference sequence). The CDR3 DNA reads as TGTGCCAGTAGTATAGGGCGGGACGGGGCAGATACGCAGTATTTT. Translated: CASSIGRDGADTQYF.

The chain employs TRBV9 and TRBJ2-2; 8 nucleotides line up with TRBD2. This CDR3 comprises 16 residues. The V gene end was trimmed by 4 bases and the J gene end by 2 bases; junction bases not matched to a gene: 7. The V gene's germline CDR1 is SGDLS and CDR2 YYNGEE. CDR3 sequence reads: CASSRRAGGNTGELFF. For the CDR3, the DNA is TGTGCCAGCAGCCGAAGGGCGGGAGGTAACACCGGGGAGCTGTTTTTT.

The sample holds one count of this clone. The chain couples TRBV7-9 to TRBJ2-2; 8 bases line up with TRBD2. Germline loops: CDR1 SEHNR, CDR2 FQNEAQ (reference sequence). The CDR3 consists of 14 residues. The J segment lost 7 bases and the V segment lost 6 bases, leaving 7 bases of the junction unmatched. As DNA, the CDR3 is TGTGCCAGCAGTTCCAGCGGGAGCCACGGGGAGCTGTTTTTT. Its protein is CASSSSGSHGELFF.

Comments on this clone: The same CDR3 arises from other DNA sequences in this sample as well. The chain is built from TRBV5-1 and TRBJ2-6; D gene uncertain. CDR1 is SGHRS, CDR2 YFSETQ, per germline. The CDR3 loop spans 15 amino acids. V lost 1 base, J lost 1 base, and 6 bases lay in between. Here the CDR3 DNA reads TGCGCCAGCAGCTTGACCGGGTCTGGGGCCAACGTCCTGACTTTC. It specifies CASSLTGSGANVLTF.

The chain joins TRBV6-6 to TRBJ2-7; D not resolved. Germline V lookup: CDR1 MNHNY, CDR2 SVGAGI (reference sequence). This CDR3 contains 12 residues. Trimming stripped 4 bases from V and 5 bases from J, with 9 bases between. The chain's CDR3 is CASSSSPNEQYF. DNA of the CDR3: TGTGCCAGCAGTTCCTCGCCCAACGAGCAGTACTTC.

The chain uses TRBV29-1 and TRBJ2-1; TRBD1 or TRBD2 may be the D gene (5 bases each). The length of the CDR3 is 13 residues. V was shortened by 7 bases and J by 9 bases, with 19 bases between the two germline ends. Looked up from germline, CDR1 is SQVTM and CDR2 is ANQGSEA. Here the CDR3 DNA reads TGCAGCGCAACCGGGACCACGATAAGTGAGCAGTTCTTC. Encoded protein: CSATGTTISEQFF.

Worth noting for this clone: The same CDR3 also results from other DNA sequences found in this sample. V is TRBV7-9 and J is TRBJ2-2; TRBD1 agrees at 7 bases. J lost 0 bases, V lost 5 bases, and 3 bases had no gene match. CDR3 size: 15 residues. The germline V gene encodes CDR1 SEHNR and CDR2 FQNEAQ (reference sequence). The CDR3 sequence: CASSLGQTNTGELFF. CDR3 DNA sequence: TGTGCCAGCAGCCTGGGACAGACGAACACCGGGGAGCTGTTTTTT.

The chain recombines TRBV29-1 with TRBJ2-7; no firm D call. The V end was cut by 4 bases, the J end by 5 bases, with 15 bases between. The germline gives CDR1 SQVTM, CDR2 ANQGSEA. The CDR3 loop spans 13 amino acids. CDR3 amino acids: CSVVFALSDEQYF. For the CDR3, the DNA is TGCAGCGTTGTTTTCGCCCTTTCGGACGAGCAGTACTTC.

The chain recombines TRBV5-4 with TRBJ2-2, with TRBD2 matching 13 bases. Germline V gene lookup returns CDR1 SGHNT and CDR2 YYREEE (reference sequence). The CDR3 is 17 residues long. Trimming cost V 1 base and J 5 bases; bases outside gene matches: 5. CDR3 coding DNA: TGTGCCAGCAGCTTGAGGACTAGCGGGAGTCGGACCGGGGAGCTGTTTTTT. It yields the protein CASSLRTSGSRTGELFF. The complete variable domain, with remaining parts taken from reference TRBV5-4 and TRBJ2-2, reads ETGVTQSPTHLIKTRGQQVTLRCSSQSGHNTVSWYQQALGQGPQFIFQYYREEENGRGNFPPRFSGLQFPNYSSELNVNALELDDSALYLCASSLRTSGSRTGELFFGEGSRLTVL.

The chain is built from TRBV18 and TRBJ2-7; 9 nucleotides match TRBD2. The V gene end was trimmed by 5 bases and the J gene end by 5 bases; junction bases not matched to a gene: 7. This CDR3 comprises 14 residues. From germline, CDR1 is KGHSH and CDR2 LQKENI. The CDR3 sequence is CASSTGTSIHEQYF. CDR3 nucleotide sequence: TGTGCCAGCTCAACGGGGACTAGCATCCACGAGCAGTACTTC.

In its sample, this clone was seen once. The V call is TRBV6-1, the J call TRBJ2-1, with 7 bases that match TRBD1. Trimming took 5 bases from V and 5 from J; bases not matched to a gene: 3. In germline, CDR1 is MNHNS, CDR2 SASEGT. This CDR3 comprises 13 residues. CDR3 nucleotide sequence: TGTGCCAGCAGTACAACAGGGGACAATGAGCAGTTCTTC. This translates into CASSTTGDNEQFF.

Only one count was recorded for this clone. The chain employs TRBV18 and TRBJ2-1; unclear D gene. CDR1 is KGHSH, CDR2 LQKENI, per germline. The ends were cut back, 2 bases at V and 4 bases at J, with 9 bases in the middle. The CDR3 is 14 amino acids. The CDR3 DNA reads TGTGCCAGCTCACCATTGGGGAAATACAATGAGCAGTTCTTC. Encoded protein: CASSPLGKYNEQFF.

Concerning this clone: The identical CDR3 is also encoded by other nucleotide sequences in the sample. J is TRBJ1-1 and V is TRBV5-1; D gene uncertain. This CDR3 is built from 13 residues. Deletions cut 0 bases from V and 2 bases from J, with 5 bases between. Germline V gene lookup returns CDR1 SGHRS and CDR2 YFSETQ. DNA for the CDR3: TGCGCCAGCAGCTTGGACAGTAACACTGAAGCTTTCTTT. This sequence encodes CASSLDSNTEAFF.

The chain combines TRBV6-6 with TRBJ2-7; a weak D match, TRBD1 (6 bases). V lost 7 bases to trimming and J lost 0 bases, with 19 bases between them. The CDR3 is made up of 16 amino acids. Per the germline V gene, CDR1 is MNHNY and CDR2 is SVGAGI (reference sequence). CDR3 sequence: CASTPGSGTISYEQYF. CDR3 sequence (DNA): TGTGCCAGCACCCCCGGGTCCGGGACAATCTCCTACGAGCAGTACTTC.

The V gene is TRBV29-1, the J gene TRBJ1-1, with D perhaps matching TRBD1 (5 bases). Germline V gene sequence: CDR1 SQVTM, CDR2 ANQGSEA. The CDR3 loop spans 15 amino acids. Trimming removed 5 bases at V and 2 bases at J, with 18 bases between. The chain's CDR3 is CSVKLTSDSNTEAFF. The CDR3 DNA sequence: TGCAGCGTTAAACTGACTTCCGACAGCAACACTGAAGCTTTCTTT.